The 29 T cell receptor beta chains presented below share a single source sample, sequenced in a study of shared clonotypes between healthy human individuals. TCRdb keeps only in-frame clones here, not all; method: immunoSEQ multiplex PCR. The data hold a few hundred thousand clones, with around 72% observed a single time. The sequenced sample consisted of memory CD4+ T cells sorted from blood. Subset here: CD45RA-negative fraction. The receptors were sampled from a man younger than 40 in good health.

This chain links TRBV28 with TRBJ1-5; D call uncertain. The CDR3 extends over 15 amino acids. Germline-derived CDR1 and CDR2 are MDHEN and SYDVKM. Trimming cost V 5 bases and J 4 bases, with 15 bases left between them. CDR3 DNA: TGTGCCAGCAGTCCCTGGCGGGCGGAGAATCAGCCCCAGCATTTT. This encodes CASSPWRAENQPQHF.

This chain connects TRBV18 to TRBJ1-2, with D tentatively TRBD1 (6 bases). V was shortened by 3 bases and J by 4 bases, with 15 bases between the two germline ends. Germline CDR1 KGHSH, CDR2 LQKENI. There are 15 residues in the CDR3. The CDR3 bases are TGTGCCAGCTCACCTTTACAGGGAGGCGGCTATGGCTACACCTTC. Protein product: CASSPLQGGGYGYTF.

In this sample, this clone turned up once. The chain carries TRBV28 and TRBJ2-3; possibly TRBD1 for D (6 bases). Trimming stripped 6 bases from V and 0 bases from J, with 13 bases between. The CDR3 length is 15 residues. The germline CDR1 and CDR2 sequences are MDHEN and SYDVKM. CDR3 in DNA: TGTGCCAGCAGGCCCGGGACACTTAGCACAGATACGCAGTATTTT. Amino acids: CASRPGTLSTDTQYF.

The V and J genes are TRBV11-1 and TRBJ2-1; maybe TRBD2 (5 bases). Germline assignment: CDR1 SGHAT and CDR2 FQDESV (reference sequence). Trimming left V 2 bases short and J 4 bases short, with 15 bases between. The CDR3 extends over 16 amino acids. The chain's CDR3 is CASSLPGGPTYNEQFF. CDR3 bases: TGTGCCAGCAGCTTACCCGGAGGCCCAACATACAATGAGCAGTTCTTC.

The rearrangement links TRBV5-1 to TRBJ1-1; D might be TRBD1 (6 bases). The CDR3 consists of 14 residues. V dropped 6 bases and J dropped 6 bases, with 18 bases sitting between them. Germline CDR1 SGHRS, CDR2 YFSETQ. CDR3 coding DNA: TGCGCCAGCACCCGGGGCACGGGGGCCGCTGAAGCTTTCTTT. This codes for CASTRGTGAAEAFF.

This clone has more than one count but fewer than ten. The J gene is TRBJ1-2, the V gene TRBV28; the D gene is possibly TRBD1 (5 bases). The germline CDR1 and CDR2 sequences are MDHEN and SYDVKM. Deletions cut 8 bases from V and 7 bases from J, with 8 bases between. The CDR3 totals 10 residues. DNA for the CDR3: TGTGCCAGCGGGGGGGTTGGCTACACCTTC. Amino acid sequence: CASGGVGYTF.

This rearrangement joins TRBV7-6 to TRBJ2-3, with D possibly matching TRBD2 (6 bases). There are 16 residues in the CDR3. CDR1 is SGHVS, CDR2 FNYEAQ, per germline. Trimming removed 0 bases from V and 0 bases from J, with 10 bases in between. Written as DNA, the CDR3 is TGTGCCAGCAGCTTAGCTAGCGGAACTAGCACAGATACGCAGTATTTT. This translates into CASSLASGTSTDTQYF.

The V and J genes are TRBV29-1 and TRBJ1-1, with 7 bases aligning to TRBD1. Germline CDR1 and CDR2: SQVTM and ANQGSEA. V lost 8 bases to trimming and J lost 0 bases; unmatched junction nucleotides: 3. This CDR3 is built from 12 residues. CDR3 DNA: TGCAGCAAAGACAGGGTGAACACTGAAGCTTTCTTT. Translation: CSKDRVNTEAFF. The full variable domain, rest sourced from reference TRBV29-1 and TRBJ1-1, is SAVISQKPSRDICQRGTSLTIQCQVDSQVTMMFWYRQQPGQSLTLIATANQGSEATYESGFVIDKFPISRPNLTFSTLTVSNMSPEDSSIYLCSKDRVNTEAFFGQGTRLTVV.

This clone was detected only a few times. The gene calls are TRBV6-4 and TRBJ2-7; D gene unclear. This CDR3 is built from 13 residues. With 4 bases removed from V and 0 bases from J, the gap between germline ends came to 7 bases. CDR1 and CDR2 from the germline V gene are MRHNA and SNTAGT. CDR3 amino acids: CASSVERSYEQYF. The DNA for the CDR3 is TGTGCCAGCAGTGTTGAGCGCTCCTACGAGCAGTACTTC.

The rearrangement links TRBV5-6 to TRBJ2-2, with D maybe TRBD1 (6 bases). Germline CDR1 and CDR2: SGHDT and YYEEEE. The V end lost 1 base, the J end lost 5 bases, and 15 bases lay between the germline ends. The CDR3 totals 16 residues. The CDR3 sequence is CASSLIGQRVTGELFF. The CDR3 DNA is TGTGCCAGCAGCTTGATAGGACAGAGAGTAACCGGGGAGCTGTTTTTT. The whole variable domain, remainder taken from reference TRBV5-6 and TRBJ2-2, is DAGVTQSPTHLIKTRGQQVTLRCSPKSGHDTVSWYQQALGQGPQFIFQYYEEEERQRGNFPDRFSGHQFPNYSSELNVNALLLGDSALYLCASSLIGQRVTGELFFGEGSRLTVL.

This chain uses TRBV5-1 with TRBJ2-7; 13 bases are a match to TRBD2. The CDR3 consists of 16 residues. Looked up from germline, CDR1 is SGHRS and CDR2 is YFSETQ. V was pared by 0 bases and J by 6 bases, with 6 bases of the junction left unmatched. CDR3 loop: CASSLDSGLAGVEQYF. Here the CDR3 DNA reads TGCGCCAGCAGCTTGGACTCAGGACTAGCGGGAGTCGAGCAGTACTTC. The full variable domain, its missing parts supplied by reference TRBV5-1 and TRBJ2-7, is KAGVTQTPRYLIKTRGQQVTLSCSPISGHRSVSWYQQTPGQGLQFLFEYFSETQRNKGNFPGRFSGRQFSNSRSEMNVSTLELGDSALYLCASSLDSGLAGVEQYFGPGTRLTVT.

This sequence joins TRBV11-2 and TRBJ1-2, with 8 bases matching TRBD1. Per the germline V gene, CDR1 is SGHAT and CDR2 is FQNNGV. There are 14 residues in the CDR3. Trimming took 5 bases from V and 5 from J; bases not matched to a gene: 7. CDR3 DNA: TGTGCCAGCAGCCCAGGGACAGGTCTTTATGGCTACACCTTC. It is translated as CASSPGTGLYGYTF.

There are a few counts of this clone. The rearrangement uses TRBV7-2 and TRBJ2-7; D is unclear. The CDR3 is made up of 14 amino acids. Germline V CDR1 and CDR2: SGHTA, FQGNSA. V lost 7 bases and J 0 bases, leaving 13 bases between the germline ends. The CDR3 sequence: CASKLAINSYEQYF. In DNA, the CDR3 is TGTGCCAGCAAGCTTGCGATAAACTCCTACGAGCAGTACTTC.

J is TRBJ2-2 and V is TRBV5-5, with D tentatively TRBD1 (6 bases). Looked up from germline, CDR1 is SGHKS and CDR2 is YYEKEE (reference sequence). The CDR3 sequence is 15 residues long. Trimming removed 4 bases at V and 1 base at J, with 11 bases between. The CDR3 is CASSPLDRNTGELFF. The CDR3 DNA reads TGTGCCAGCAGCCCCTTGGACAGGAACACCGGGGAGCTGTTTTTT.

This chain links TRBV10-1 with TRBJ2-2; D is ambiguous. The V end was cut by 6 bases, the J end by 0 bases, with 2 bases between. Looked up from germline, CDR1 is WNHNN and CDR2 is SYGVQD (reference sequence). This CDR3 is built from 12 residues. The CDR3 spells CASSSNTGELFF. The CDR3 region has the DNA TGCGCCAGCAGCTCGAACACCGGGGAGCTGTTTTTT.

This chain uses TRBV2 with TRBJ1-1; D is perhaps TRBD1 (5 bases). The V gene's germline CDR1 is SNHLY and CDR2 FYNNEI. The CDR3 is 17 residues long. V lost 7 bases to trimming and J lost 11 bases, with 32 bases between them. The CDR3 spells CASKGPGGLRSDPRAFF. The DNA for the CDR3 is TGTGCCAGCAAGGGGCCCGGGGGACTACGGTCGGATCCCAGGGCTTTCTTT.

There are a few counts of this clone. V and J are TRBV5-1 and TRBJ2-3; D is possibly TRBD1 (5 bases). Germline CDR1 and CDR2: SGHRS and YFSETQ. The germline V and J ends were trimmed by 4 bases and 2 bases, with 14 bases remaining between them. The CDR3 contains 15 residues. CDR3 nucleotide sequence: TGCGCCAGCAGCCCGGTAGGGGCCTCCACAGATACGCAGTATTTT. Encoded protein: CASSPVGASTDTQYF.

V usage is TRBV4-3 and J usage is TRBJ2-3; perhaps TRBD1 as D (5 bases). The V end lost 0 bases, the J end lost 0 bases, and 13 bases lay between the germline ends. Per the germline V gene, CDR1 is LGHNA and CDR2 is YSLEER. The CDR3 totals 17 residues. As DNA, the CDR3 is TGCGCCAGCAGCCAAGAGTTCCAGGGATCTAGCACAGATACGCAGTATTTT. Its translation: CASSQEFQGSSTDTQYF.

This sequence joins TRBV28 and TRBJ2-2, with 7 nucleotides matching TRBD1. The germline V gene has CDR1 MDHEN and CDR2 SYDVKM. V gave up 6 bases and J gave up 3 bases; unmatched junction bases: 10. The CDR3 is 16 residues long. The DNA for the CDR3 is TGTGCCAGCAGCCAATGGGACAGCGCCTACACCGGGGAGCTGTTTTTT. As protein: CASSQWDSAYTGELFF. The full variable domain, completed using reference TRBV28 and TRBJ2-2, is DVKVTQSSRYLVKRTGEKVFLECVQDMDHENMFWYRQDPGLGLRLIYFSYDVKMKEKGDIPEGYSVSREKKERFSLILESASTNQTSMYLCASSQWDSAYTGELFFGEGSRLTVL.

The CDR3 coding sequence is TGTGCCAGCCGTTCCCACGGGGGTCAGCCCCAGCATTTT. Translation: CASRSHGGQPQHF. The chain employs TRBV28 and TRBJ1-5; the D gene is possibly TRBD1 (5 bases). V was pared by 8 bases and J by 6 bases, with 14 bases between. CDR1 and CDR2 (germline): MDHEN, SYDVKM. The CDR3 is made up of 13 amino acids.

V gene TRBV9 combines with J gene TRBJ1-2; 7 positions match TRBD1. In germline, CDR1 is SGDLS, CDR2 YYNGEE. V trimming: 7 bases; J trimming: 8 bases; junction bases outside the gene matches: 17. This CDR3 is 15 amino acids long. The CDR3 reads CASRPRGQIHEGYTF. Written as DNA, the CDR3 is TGTGCCAGCCGACCTAGGGGACAGATACACGAGGGCTACACCTTC. Combining the CDR3 with reference TRBV9 and TRBJ1-2 gives the whole variable domain DSGVTQTPKHLITATGQRVTLRCSPRSGDLSVYWYQQSLDQGLQFLIQYYNGEERAKGNILERFSAQQFPDLHSELNLSSLELGDSALYFCASRPRGQIHEGYTFGSGTRLTVV.

The chain uses TRBV13 and TRBJ2-3; a possible D gene is TRBD1 (5 bases). Germline CDR1 PRHDT, CDR2 FYEKMQ (reference sequence). The V end was cut by 5 bases, the J end by 0 bases, with 12 bases between. This CDR3 contains 15 residues. The DNA for the CDR3 is TGTGCCAGCAGCACAGACAGAGCTAGCACAGATACGCAGTATTTT. It translates to CASSTDRASTDTQYF.

V and J are TRBV5-6 and TRBJ2-5, with 12 bases that match TRBD2. CDR1 is SGHDT, CDR2 YYEEEE, per germline. The CDR3 runs 15 residues. V shed 5 bases, J shed 4 bases, and the junction held 6 bases outside the gene matches. The CDR3 loop reads CASSSQTSGGETQYF. The CDR3 bases are TGTGCCAGCAGTTCTCAGACTAGCGGGGGAGAGACCCAGTACTTC.

This chain links TRBV5-1 with TRBJ1-1; 9 nucleotides agree with TRBD1. V gave up 6 bases and J gave up 4 bases; unmatched junction bases: 7. The CDR3 totals 14 residues. In germline, CDR1 is SGHRS, CDR2 YFSETQ. In nucleotides, the CDR3 is TGCGCCAGCAAAAGGACAGGGGACGTCACTGAAGCTTTCTTT. Its protein is CASKRTGDVTEAFF.

This chain links TRBV29-1 with TRBJ2-7; 13 nucleotides align to TRBD2. CDR3 length: 13 residues. Germline values: CDR1 SQVTM, CDR2 ANQGSEA. J lost 4 bases, V lost 7 bases, and 4 bases had no gene match. The CDR3 region is CSAWTSGGYEQYF. The CDR3 nucleotides read TGCAGCGCTTGGACTAGCGGGGGATACGAGCAGTACTTC.

The chain couples TRBV19 to TRBJ2-5; the match to TRBD1 covers 7 bases. CDR3 length: 17 amino acids. CDR1 is LNHDA, CDR2 SQIVND, per germline (reference sequence). V trimming: 3 bases; J trimming: 4 bases; junction bases outside the gene matches: 14. In nucleotides, the CDR3 is TGTGCCAGTAGTATTTACAAGACAGGGAACGGCGGAGAGACCCAGTACTTC. This translates into CASSIYKTGNGGETQYF.

The chain joins TRBV19 to TRBJ1-1, with D unclear. The germline V gene has CDR1 LNHDA and CDR2 SQIVND (reference sequence). The CDR3 has 15 residues. The ends were cut back, 1 base at V and 4 bases at J, with 13 bases in the middle. CDR3 nucleotides: TGTGCCAGTAGTATAGCAGGTCTTCGGGCCACTGAAGCTTTCTTT. Protein product: CASSIAGLRATEAFF.

This chain connects TRBV4-2 to TRBJ2-2; perhaps TRBD1 as D (5 bases). The CDR3 extends over 17 amino acids. Trimming shortened V by 0 bases and J by 5 bases, and 16 bases separated the two germline ends. Germline V gene sequence: CDR1 LGHNA, CDR2 YNFKEQ. The CDR3 sequence is CASSQDWAGIQTGELFF. CDR3 coding DNA: TGTGCCAGCAGCCAAGATTGGGCAGGGATCCAGACCGGGGAGCTGTTTTTT.

V and J are TRBV5-1 and TRBJ2-5, with 7 bases lining up with TRBD1. Germline V CDR1 and CDR2: SGHRS, YFSETQ. V lost 2 bases and J lost 5; bases outside the gene matches: 3. This CDR3 comprises 13 residues. The chain's CDR3 is CASSLGGLETQYF. DNA for the CDR3: TGCGCCAGCAGCTTAGGGGGCTTGGAGACCCAGTACTTC. The variable domain in full, completed from reference TRBV5-1 and TRBJ2-5, reads KAGVTQTPRYLIKTRGQQVTLSCSPISGHRSVSWYQQTPGQGLQFLFEYFSETQRNKGNFPGRFSGRQFSNSRSEMNVSTLELGDSALYLCASSLGGLETQYFGPGTRLLVL.